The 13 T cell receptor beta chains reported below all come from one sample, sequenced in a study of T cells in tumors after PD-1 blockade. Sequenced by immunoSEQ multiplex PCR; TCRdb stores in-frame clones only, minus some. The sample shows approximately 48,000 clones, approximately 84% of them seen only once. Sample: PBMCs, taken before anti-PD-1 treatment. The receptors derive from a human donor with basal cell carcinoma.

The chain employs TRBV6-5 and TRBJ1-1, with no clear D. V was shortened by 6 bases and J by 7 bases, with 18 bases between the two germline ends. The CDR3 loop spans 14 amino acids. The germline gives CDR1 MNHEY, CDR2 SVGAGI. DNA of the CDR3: TGTGCCAGCAGCCTAGAGACGGGTCAGTTTGAAGCTTTCTTT. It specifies CASSLETGQFEAFF.

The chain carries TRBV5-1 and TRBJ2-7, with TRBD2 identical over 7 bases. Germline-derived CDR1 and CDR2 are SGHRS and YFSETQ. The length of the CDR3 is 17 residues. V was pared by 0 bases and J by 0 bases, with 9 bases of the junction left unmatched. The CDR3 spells CASSLGPAAGPSYEQYF. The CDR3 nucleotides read TGCGCCAGCAGCTTGGGCCCGGCAGCGGGGCCCTCCTACGAGCAGTACTTC. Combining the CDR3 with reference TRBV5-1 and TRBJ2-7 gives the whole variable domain KAGVTQTPRYLIKTRGQQVTLSCSPISGHRSVSWYQQTPGQGLQFLFEYFSETQRNKGNFPGRFSGRQFSNSRSEMNVSTLELGDSALYLCASSLGPAAGPSYEQYFGPGTRLTVT.

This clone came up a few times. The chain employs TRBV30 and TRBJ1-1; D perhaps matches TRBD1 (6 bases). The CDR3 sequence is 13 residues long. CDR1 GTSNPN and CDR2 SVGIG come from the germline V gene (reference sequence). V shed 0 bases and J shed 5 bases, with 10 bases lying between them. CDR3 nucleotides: TGTGCCTGGAGTGTAAGAGGGGGTACTGAAGCTTTCTTT. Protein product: CAWSVRGGTEAFF.

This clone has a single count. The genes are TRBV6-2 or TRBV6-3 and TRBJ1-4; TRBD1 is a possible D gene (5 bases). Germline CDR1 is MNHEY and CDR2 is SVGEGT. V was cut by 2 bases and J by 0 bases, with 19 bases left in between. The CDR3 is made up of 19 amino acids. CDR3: CASSYVRGGVTATNEKLFF. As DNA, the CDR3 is TGTGCCAGCAGTTACGTTAGGGGTGGAGTTACCGCAACTAATGAAAAACTGTTTTTT.

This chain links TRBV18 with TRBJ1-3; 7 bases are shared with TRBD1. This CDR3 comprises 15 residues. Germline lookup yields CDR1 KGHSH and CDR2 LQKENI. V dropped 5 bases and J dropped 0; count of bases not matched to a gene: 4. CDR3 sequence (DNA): TGTGCCAGCTCATCCGGACAGGCCTCTGGAAACACCATATATTTT. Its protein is CASSSGQASGNTIYF.

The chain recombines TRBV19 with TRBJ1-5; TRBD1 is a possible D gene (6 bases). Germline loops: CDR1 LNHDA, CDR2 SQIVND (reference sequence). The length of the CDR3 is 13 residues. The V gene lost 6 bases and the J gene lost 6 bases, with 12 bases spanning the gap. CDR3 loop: CASSHQGSQPQHF. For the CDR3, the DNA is TGTGCCAGTAGCCATCAGGGGTCTCAGCCCCAGCATTTT.

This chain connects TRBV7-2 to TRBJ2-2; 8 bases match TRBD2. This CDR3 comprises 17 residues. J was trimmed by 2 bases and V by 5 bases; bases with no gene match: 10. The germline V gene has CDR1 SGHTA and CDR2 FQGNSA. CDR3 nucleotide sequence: TGTGCCAGCAGCCCGGAAGCGGGGGCCGCTAACACCGGGGAGCTGTTTTTT. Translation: CASSPEAGAANTGELFF.

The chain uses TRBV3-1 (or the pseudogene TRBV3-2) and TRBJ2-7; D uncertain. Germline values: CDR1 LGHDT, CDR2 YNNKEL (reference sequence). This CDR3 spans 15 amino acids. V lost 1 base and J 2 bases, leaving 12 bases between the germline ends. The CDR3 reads CASSQGPLPTYEQYF. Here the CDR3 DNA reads TGTGCCAGCAGCCAAGGTCCGCTACCGACCTACGAGCAGTACTTC.

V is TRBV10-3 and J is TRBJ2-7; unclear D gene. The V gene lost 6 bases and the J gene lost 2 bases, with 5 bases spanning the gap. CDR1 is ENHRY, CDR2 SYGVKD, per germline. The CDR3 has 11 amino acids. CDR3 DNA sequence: TGTGCCATCAGCGAAACCTACGAGCAGTACTTC. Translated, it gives CAISETYEQYF.

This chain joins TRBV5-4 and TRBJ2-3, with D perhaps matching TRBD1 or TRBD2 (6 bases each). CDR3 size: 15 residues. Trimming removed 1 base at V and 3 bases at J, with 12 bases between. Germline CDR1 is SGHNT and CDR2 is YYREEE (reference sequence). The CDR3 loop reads CASSLKGGQTDTQYF. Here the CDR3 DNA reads TGTGCCAGCAGCTTGAAGGGGGGCCAGACAGATACGCAGTATTTT.

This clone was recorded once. Here the CDR3 reads CASSQLGHNEQFF. In nucleotides, the CDR3 is TGTGCCAGCAGCCAACTCGGACACAATGAGCAGTTCTTC. This chain links TRBV3-1 (or the pseudogene TRBV3-2) with TRBJ2-1; D remains ambiguous. The germline V and J ends were trimmed by 2 bases and 5 bases, with 7 bases remaining between them. In germline, CDR1 is LGHDT, CDR2 YNNKEL (reference sequence). The CDR3 contains 13 residues.

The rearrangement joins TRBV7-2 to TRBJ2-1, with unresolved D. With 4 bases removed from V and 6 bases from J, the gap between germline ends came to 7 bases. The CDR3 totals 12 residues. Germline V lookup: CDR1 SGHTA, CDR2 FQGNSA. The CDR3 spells CASSSNSNEQFF. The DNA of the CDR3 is TGTGCCAGCAGCTCAAACAGCAATGAGCAGTTCTTC. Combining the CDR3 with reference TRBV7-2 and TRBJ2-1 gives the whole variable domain GAGVSQSPSNKVTEKGKDVELRCDPISGHTALYWYRQSLGQGLEFLIYFQGNSAPDKSGLPSDRFSAERTGGSVSTLTIQRTQQEDSAVYLCASSSNSNEQFFGPGTRLTVL.

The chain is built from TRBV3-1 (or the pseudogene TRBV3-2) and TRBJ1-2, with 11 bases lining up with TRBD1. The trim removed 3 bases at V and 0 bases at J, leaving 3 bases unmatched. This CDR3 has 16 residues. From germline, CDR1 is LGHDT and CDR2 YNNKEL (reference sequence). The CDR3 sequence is CASSQDRGRANYGYTF. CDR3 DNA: TGTGCCAGCAGCCAGGACAGGGGGCGGGCTAACTATGGCTACACCTTC.